This TCR beta chain was identified in a study of blood T cells in healthy people across ages. Then a second PCR, running roughly 7 to 11 cycles, was carried out with a sample-barcoded 5' primer and a J-beta primer mix. Samples each returned at least 2.5 million CDR3-containing paired-end reads. TCRdb re-analysed the 5' RACE reads in MiXCR, keeping a single row per CDR3 protein. The repertoire holds around 900,000 distinct CDR3 sequences, with 51% as singletons. The CDR3 runs 14 residues. Trimming shortened V by 4 bases and J by 7 bases, and 13 bases separated the two germline ends. Germline CDR1 and CDR2: LGHNA and YNFKEQ.

Material: blood. V is TRBV4-2 and J is TRBJ2-2; D is possibly TRBD2 (6 bases). The receptor was isolated from a woman aged 55 to 70 in good health. CDR3 sequence: CASSPRGVGGELFF. The CDR3 nucleotides are TGTGCCAGCAGCCCCCGCGGGGTTGGCGGGGAGCTGTTTTTT.